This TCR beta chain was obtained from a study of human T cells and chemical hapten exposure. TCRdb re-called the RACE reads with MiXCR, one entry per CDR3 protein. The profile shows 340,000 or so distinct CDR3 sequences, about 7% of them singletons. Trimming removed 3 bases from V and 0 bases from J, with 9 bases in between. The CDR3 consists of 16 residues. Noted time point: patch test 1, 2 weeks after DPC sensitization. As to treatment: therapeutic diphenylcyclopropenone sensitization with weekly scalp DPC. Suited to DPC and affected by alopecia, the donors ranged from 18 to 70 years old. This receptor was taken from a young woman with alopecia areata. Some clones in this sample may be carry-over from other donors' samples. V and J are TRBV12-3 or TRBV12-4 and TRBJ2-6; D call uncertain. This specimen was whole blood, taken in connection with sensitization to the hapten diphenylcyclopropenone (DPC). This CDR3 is CASSFSFDSGANVLTF. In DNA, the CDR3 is TGTGCCAGCAGTTTCAGTTTCGACTCTGGGGCCAACGTCCTGACTTTC.